One sample yielded the 23 T cell receptor beta chains listed below, sequenced in a study of cytomegalovirus exposure and HLA in healthy donors (dated 2017 in TCRdb). Library preparation used the immunoSEQ multiplex PCR assay. The multiplex PCR relied on a mix of 60 forward primers for TCR Vbeta segments and 13 reverse primers for TCR Jbeta segments. TCRdb provides this immuneACCESS table in a form limited to in-frame rearrangements. Some clones are lacking; in checked studies, under half of them reflect an unresolved V gene, and why the rest are absent is not known. The sample table holds about 120,000 clones, of which nearly 80% were seen once. Around 3.3% of the sample is held by the ten biggest clonotypes. The sequenced sample consisted of PBMCs. These receptors were obtained from a woman aged 25 to 45 in good health and CMV-seropositive.

The genes are TRBV4-1 and TRBJ2-7; 10 nucleotides line up with TRBD1. Germline V CDR1 and CDR2: MGHRA, YSYEKL. J was trimmed by 5 bases and V by 5 bases; bases with no gene match: 15. The CDR3 covers 17 residues. CDR3 nucleotides: TGCGCCAGCAGCTTAAACCCTTTGGGACAGGGGACCCACGAGCAGTACTTC. Its translation is CASSLNPLGQGTHEQYF.

The chain uses TRBV27 and TRBJ2-1; 8 nucleotides match TRBD2. Germline-derived CDR1 and CDR2 are MNHEY and SMNVEV (reference sequence). The CDR3 extends over 14 amino acids. V lost 10 bases to trimming and J lost 4 bases; unmatched junction nucleotides: 9. In DNA form, the CDR3 reads TGTGCCACCTTAAGCGGGGGCGATTACAATGAGCAGTTCTTC. Residues: CATLSGGDYNEQFF.

The chain has TRBV19 and TRBJ2-7, with 10 nucleotides matching TRBD1. V trimming: 6 bases; J trimming: 7 bases; junction bases outside the gene matches: 9. Germline assignment: CDR1 LNHDA and CDR2 SQIVND (reference sequence). The CDR3 extends over 14 amino acids. This chain's CDR3 is CASSPRQGAREQYF. The CDR3 DNA follows: TGTGCCAGTAGCCCTCGACAGGGGGCGCGGGAGCAGTACTTC.

V gene TRBV7-2 combines with J gene TRBJ2-1, with TRBD2 as a possible D gene (7 bases). V gave up 8 bases and J gave up 2 bases, with 16 bases separating them. The CDR3 is made up of 15 amino acids. Germline-derived CDR1 and CDR2 are SGHTA and FQGNSA. The CDR3 reads CASLPWGGAYNEQFF. CDR3 nucleotides: TGTGCCAGCCTCCCGTGGGGGGGCGCCTACAATGAGCAGTTCTTC. The complete variable domain, with remaining parts taken from reference TRBV7-2 and TRBJ2-1, reads GAGVSQSPSNKVTEKGKDVELRCDPISGHTALYWYRQSLGQGLEFLIYFQGNSAPDKSGLPSDRFSAERTGGSVSTLTIQRTQQEDSAVYLCASLPWGGAYNEQFFGPGTRLTVL.

V gene TRBV7-2 combines with J gene TRBJ2-1, with D tentatively TRBD1 (5 bases). This CDR3 is built from 14 residues. Germline V lookup: CDR1 SGHTA, CDR2 FQGNSA. Trimming removed 0 bases at V and 3 bases at J, with 6 bases between. Here the CDR3 reads CASSLAGVYNEQFF. CDR3 nucleotide sequence: TGTGCCAGCAGCTTAGCAGGGGTCTACAATGAGCAGTTCTTC.

This chain links TRBV15 with TRBJ1-2; 7 bases are shared with TRBD1. Germline CDR1 reads LNHNV; CDR2 reads YYDKDF (reference sequence). CDR3 length equals 15 residues. The V segment lost 0 bases and the J segment 5 bases; nucleotides outside the gene matches: 6. As DNA, the CDR3 is TGTGCCACCAGCAGAGATCCCGGGACAGAATATGGCTACACCTTC. Translation gives CATSRDPGTEYGYTF. Together with reference TRBV15 and TRBJ1-2, the CDR3 gives the full variable domain: DAMVIQNPRYQVTQFGKPVTLSCSQTLNHNVMYWYQQKSSQAPKLLFHYYDKDFNNEADTPDNFQSRRPNTSFCFLDIRSPGLGDTAMYLCATSRDPGTEYGYTFGSGTRLTVV.

The chain employs TRBV5-1 and TRBJ2-5, with D unresolved. The CDR3 length is 13 residues. Trimming took 4 bases from V and 0 from J, leaving 7 bases between them. Germline CDR1 reads SGHRS; CDR2 reads YFSETQ. The CDR3 reads CASSPGDQETQYF. The CDR3 nucleotides are TGCGCCAGCAGCCCCGGAGACCAAGAGACCCAGTACTTC.

This sequence joins TRBV4-2 and TRBJ2-5; a possible D gene is TRBD2 (5 bases). This CDR3 is 15 amino acids long. Germline V gene lookup returns CDR1 LGHNA and CDR2 YNFKEQ. V was cut by 1 base and J by 0 bases, with 9 bases left in between. CDR3 DNA sequence: TGTGCCAGCAGCCAAGGGGCGGGCCACCAAGAGACCCAGTACTTC. As protein: CASSQGAGHQETQYF.

This clone was picked up one time. V usage is TRBV5-5 and J usage is TRBJ2-7, with TRBD2 identical over 9 bases. Germline CDR1 is SGHKS and CDR2 is YYEKEE (reference sequence). The V segment lost 5 bases and the J segment 7 bases; nucleotides outside the gene matches: 10. This CDR3 is 14 amino acids long. DNA for the CDR3: TGTGCCAGCAGGCCCGGGACTAGCTCTCCGGAGCAGTACTTC. Its protein is CASRPGTSSPEQYF.

The chain joins TRBV5-1 to TRBJ1-3, with 7 bases that match TRBD1. The CDR3 has 16 residues. Germline V gene sequence: CDR1 SGHRS, CDR2 YFSETQ. The J segment lost 4 bases and the V segment lost 5 bases, leaving 12 bases of the junction unmatched. The CDR3 sequence: CASSRDGQAGGNTIYF. The DNA of the CDR3 is TGCGCCAGCAGTCGGGATGGACAGGCCGGGGGAAACACCATATATTTT. Full variable domain (rest looked up from reference TRBV5-1 and TRBJ1-3): KAGVTQTPRYLIKTRGQQVTLSCSPISGHRSVSWYQQTPGQGLQFLFEYFSETQRNKGNFPGRFSGRQFSNSRSEMNVSTLELGDSALYLCASSRDGQAGGNTIYFGEGSWLTVV.

This clone was seen a handful of times. J is TRBJ1-1 and V is TRBV28; D gene ambiguous. Germline CDR1 is MDHEN and CDR2 is SYDVKM. Trimming took 3 bases from V and 5 from J, leaving 10 bases between them. The CDR3 runs to 13 residues. The CDR3 here is CASSLAGGTEAFF. DNA for the CDR3: TGTGCCAGCAGTTTGGCAGGAGGGACTGAAGCTTTCTTT.

This chain uses TRBV12-5 with TRBJ2-5; weak D call: TRBD2 (7 bases). Between the trimmed V and J ends, which lost 3 bases and 5 bases, there was a span of 16 bases. Germline CDR1 LGHNT, CDR2 FRNRAP. The length of the CDR3 is 15 residues. The CDR3 loop reads CASGFRGGAGETQYF. CDR3 in DNA: TGTGCTAGTGGTTTCCGAGGGGGGGCAGGGGAGACCCAGTACTTC.

A single count supports this clone. The chain uses TRBV2 and TRBJ2-5; no firm D call. V dropped 7 bases and J dropped 5 bases, with 5 bases sitting between them. Germline V lookup: CDR1 SNHLY, CDR2 FYNNEI. The CDR3 spans 10 residues. Here the CDR3 reads CASKEETQYF. The CDR3 DNA is TGTGCCAGCAAGGAGGAGACCCAGTACTTC.

This clone was recorded a few times. This chain uses TRBV6-6 with TRBJ2-1; 7 bases align to TRBD2. This CDR3 comprises 12 residues. The germline gives CDR1 MNHNY, CDR2 SVGAGI (reference sequence). Losses at the gene ends were 4 bases for V and 7 bases for J; bases not matched to a gene: 1. The CDR3 sequence: CASSWGGNEQFF. The CDR3 bases are TGTGCCAGCAGTTGGGGGGGAAATGAGCAGTTCTTC.

This clone was recorded once. The chain couples TRBV11-1 to TRBJ2-5; no reliable D call. In germline, CDR1 is SGHAT, CDR2 FQDESV (reference sequence). This CDR3 comprises 12 residues. Trimming took off 3 bases at V and 3 bases at J, with 5 bases between the two ends. The CDR3 DNA reads as TGTGCCAGCAGCTTCGAGGAAGAGACCCAGTACTTC. Protein product: CASSFEEETQYF.

This clone was observed a handful of times. The gene calls are TRBV19 and TRBJ2-2; 13 nucleotides align to TRBD2. Germline CDR1 LNHDA, CDR2 SQIVND (reference sequence). J was trimmed by 8 bases and V by 8 bases; bases with no gene match: 5. This CDR3 has 14 amino acids. CDR3 loop: CASQTSGGSGELFF. As DNA, the CDR3 is TGTGCCAGTCAGACTAGCGGGGGGTCGGGGGAGCTGTTTTTT.

This rearrangement joins TRBV30 to TRBJ1-1; D may be TRBD1 (5 bases). V was clipped by 5 bases and J by 4 bases, with 14 bases between them. The germline V gene encodes CDR1 GTSNPN and CDR2 SVGIG (reference sequence). The CDR3 covers 13 residues. The CDR3 DNA reads TGTGCCTGGTCCACAGGTTGGGCCACTGAAGCTTTCTTT. Its translation is CAWSTGWATEAFF.

The chain uses TRBV27 and TRBJ1-1; TRBD1 matches 7 bases. With 5 bases clipped from V and 5 bases from J, the junction kept 14 bases outside the gene matches. Germline values: CDR1 MNHEY, CDR2 SMNVEV (reference sequence). The CDR3 sequence is 16 residues long. Written as DNA, the CDR3 is TGTGCCAGCAGTCCCTCTAGGGACAGCCCGTGGACTGAAGCTTTCTTT. It codes for CASSPSRDSPWTEAFF.

This clone was observed a handful of times. The rearrangement uses TRBV6-6 and TRBJ2-7, with a tentative D call TRBD2 (6 bases). Trimming removed 4 bases from V and 6 bases from J, with 13 bases in between. This CDR3 spans 13 amino acids. CDR1 and CDR2 (germline): MNHNY, SVGAGI (reference sequence). CDR3 sequence: CASSLAGPSEQYF. CDR3 sequence (DNA): TGTGCCAGCAGTTTGGCGGGACCTAGCGAGCAGTACTTC.

This clone was counted between two and nine times. CDR3 amino acids: CASSLLAEGQGRLYSPLHF. The CDR3 DNA reads TGTGCCAGCAGTTTGTTGGCAGAGGGACAGGGAAGACTATATTCACCCCTCCACTTT. This chain joins TRBV27 and TRBJ1-6, with 9 bases lining up with TRBD1. Germline CDR1 reads MNHEY; CDR2 reads SMNVEV (reference sequence). Trimming at V came to 3 bases and at J to 8 bases, leaving 17 bases not matched to a gene. This CDR3 is built from 19 residues.

This clone was found a few times. The J gene is TRBJ1-1, the V gene TRBV19, with D uncertain. V lost 10 bases and J 1 base, leaving 13 bases between the germline ends. CDR1 is LNHDA, CDR2 SQIVND, per germline (reference sequence). CDR3 size: 13 residues. CDR3 region: CATNGRENTEAFF. CDR3 coding DNA: TGTGCCACCAATGGACGGGAGAACACTGAAGCTTTCTTT. Drawing the rest from reference TRBV19 and TRBJ1-1, the complete variable domain is DGGITQSPKYLFRKEGQNVTLSCEQNLNHDAMYWYRQDPGQGLRLIYYSQIVNDFQKGDIAEGYSVSREKKESFPLTVTSAQKNPTAFYLCATNGRENTEAFFGQGTRLTVV.

There are a few counts of this clone. The chain employs TRBV5-1 and TRBJ2-3; TRBD1 might be the D (6 bases). The germline V gene encodes CDR1 SGHRS and CDR2 YFSETQ. The V gene lost 4 bases and the J gene lost 5 bases, with 8 bases spanning the gap. The CDR3 consists of 12 residues. Here the CDR3 DNA reads TGCGCCAGCAGCCTAGGGGGAGATACGCAGTATTTT. Its translation is CASSLGGDTQYF.

The chain couples TRBV18 to TRBJ1-6, with 8 bases fitting TRBD1. CDR3 length: 16 amino acids. V was pared by 3 bases and J by 10 bases, with 11 bases of the junction left unmatched. Germline assignment: CDR1 KGHSH and CDR2 LQKENI. This CDR3 is CASSPPTGVVGSPLHF. Here the CDR3 DNA reads TGTGCCAGCTCACCGCCGACAGGGGTGGTAGGGTCACCCCTCCACTTT.